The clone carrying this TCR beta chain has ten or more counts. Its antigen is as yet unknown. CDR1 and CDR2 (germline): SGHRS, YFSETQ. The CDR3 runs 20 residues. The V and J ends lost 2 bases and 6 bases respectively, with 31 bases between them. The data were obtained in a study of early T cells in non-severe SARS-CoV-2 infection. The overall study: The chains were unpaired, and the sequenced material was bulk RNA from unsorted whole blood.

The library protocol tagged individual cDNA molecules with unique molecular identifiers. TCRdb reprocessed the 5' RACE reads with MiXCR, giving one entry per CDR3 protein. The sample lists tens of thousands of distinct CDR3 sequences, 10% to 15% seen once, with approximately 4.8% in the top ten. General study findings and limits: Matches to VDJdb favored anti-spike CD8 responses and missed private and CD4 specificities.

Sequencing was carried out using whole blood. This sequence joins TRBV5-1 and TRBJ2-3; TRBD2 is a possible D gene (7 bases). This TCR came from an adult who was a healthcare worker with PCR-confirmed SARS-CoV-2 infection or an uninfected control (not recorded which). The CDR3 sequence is CASSFEGLFVSGDTRDTQYF. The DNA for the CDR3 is TGCGCCAGCAGCTTCGAGGGACTATTTGTTTCCGGGGACACACGTGATACGCAGTATTTT.